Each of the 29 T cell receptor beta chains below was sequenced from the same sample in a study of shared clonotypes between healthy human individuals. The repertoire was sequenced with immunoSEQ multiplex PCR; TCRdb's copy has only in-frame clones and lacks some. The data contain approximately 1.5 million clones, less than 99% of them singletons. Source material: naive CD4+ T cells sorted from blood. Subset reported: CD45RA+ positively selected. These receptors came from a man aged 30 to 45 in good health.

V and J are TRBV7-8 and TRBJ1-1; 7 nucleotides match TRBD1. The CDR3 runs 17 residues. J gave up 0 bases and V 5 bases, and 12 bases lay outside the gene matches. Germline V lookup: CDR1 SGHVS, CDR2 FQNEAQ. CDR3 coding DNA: TGTGCCAGCAGCCCCGGGGACAGACCCAGGATGAACACTGAAGCTTTCTTT. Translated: CASSPGDRPRMNTEAFF. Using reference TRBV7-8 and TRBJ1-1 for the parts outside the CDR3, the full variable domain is GAGVSQSPRYKVAKRGQDVALRCDPISGHVSLFWYQQALGQGPEFLTYFQNEAQLDKSGLPSDRFFAERPEGSVSTLKIQRTQQEDSAVYLCASSPGDRPRMNTEAFFGQGTRLTVV.

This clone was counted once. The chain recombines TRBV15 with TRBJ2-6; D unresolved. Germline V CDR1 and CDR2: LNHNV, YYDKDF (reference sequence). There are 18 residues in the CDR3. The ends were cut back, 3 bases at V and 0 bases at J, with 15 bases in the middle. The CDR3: CATSSESVLPSGANVLTF. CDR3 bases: TGTGCCACCAGCAGTGAATCGGTCCTCCCCTCTGGGGCCAACGTCCTGACTTTC. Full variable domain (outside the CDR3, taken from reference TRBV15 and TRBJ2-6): DAMVIQNPRYQVTQFGKPVTLSCSQTLNHNVMYWYQQKSSQAPKLLFHYYDKDFNNEADTPDNFQSRRPNTSFCFLDIRSPGLGDTAMYLCATSSESVLPSGANVLTFGAGSRLTVL.

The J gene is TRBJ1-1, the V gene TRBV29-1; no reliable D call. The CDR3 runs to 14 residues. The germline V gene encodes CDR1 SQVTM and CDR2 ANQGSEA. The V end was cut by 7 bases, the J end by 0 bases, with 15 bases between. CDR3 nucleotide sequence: TGCAGCGCTCTACGTGCAGACATGAACACTGAAGCTTTCTTT. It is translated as CSALRADMNTEAFF.

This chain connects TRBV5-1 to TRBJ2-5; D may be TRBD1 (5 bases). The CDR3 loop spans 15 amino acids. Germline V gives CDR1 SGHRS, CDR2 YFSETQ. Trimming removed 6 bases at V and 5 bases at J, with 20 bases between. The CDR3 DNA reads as TGCGCCAGCACCCAGGCGTGGGGCGCGGAGGAGACCCAGTACTTC. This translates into CASTQAWGAEETQYF.

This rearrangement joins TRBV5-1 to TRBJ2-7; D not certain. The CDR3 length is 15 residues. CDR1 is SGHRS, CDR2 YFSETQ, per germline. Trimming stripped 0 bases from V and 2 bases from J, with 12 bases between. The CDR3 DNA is TGCGCCAGCAGCTTGGACCGATTGGCCCCCTACGAGCAGTACTTC. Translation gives CASSLDRLAPYEQYF.

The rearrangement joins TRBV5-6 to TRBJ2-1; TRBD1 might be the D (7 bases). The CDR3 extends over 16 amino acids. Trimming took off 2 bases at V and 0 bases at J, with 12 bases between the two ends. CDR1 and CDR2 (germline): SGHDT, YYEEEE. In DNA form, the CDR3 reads TGTGCCAGCAGCTTTGGAGGGGGCCCCTCCTACAATGAGCAGTTCTTC. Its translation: CASSFGGGPSYNEQFF.

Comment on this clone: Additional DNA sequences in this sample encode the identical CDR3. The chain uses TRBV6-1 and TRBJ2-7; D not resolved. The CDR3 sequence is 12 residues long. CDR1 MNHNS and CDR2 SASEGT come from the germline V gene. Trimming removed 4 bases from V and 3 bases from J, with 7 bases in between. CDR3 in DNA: TGTGCCAGCAGTGGTGCGCACTACGAGCAGTACTTC. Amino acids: CASSGAHYEQYF.

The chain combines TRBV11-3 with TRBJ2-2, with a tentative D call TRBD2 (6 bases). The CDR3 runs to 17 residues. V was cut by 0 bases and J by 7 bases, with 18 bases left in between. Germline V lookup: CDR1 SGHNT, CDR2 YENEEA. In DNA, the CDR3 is TGTGCCAGCAGCTTAGATGCCGGGAGAGCCACGATCGGGGAGCTGTTTTTT. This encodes CASSLDAGRATIGELFF.

The DNA for the CDR3 is TGTGCCAGCAGCCGTCCTGGGTCGGCGGGAACAGCCTACAATGAGCAGTTCTTC. Translating it yields CASSRPGSAGTAYNEQFF. The J gene is TRBJ2-1, the V gene TRBV5-4, with D possibly being TRBD2 (6 bases). The V end lost 4 bases, the J end lost 2 bases, and 22 bases lay between the germline ends. This CDR3 is 18 amino acids long. The germline V gene has CDR1 SGHNT and CDR2 YYREEE (reference sequence).

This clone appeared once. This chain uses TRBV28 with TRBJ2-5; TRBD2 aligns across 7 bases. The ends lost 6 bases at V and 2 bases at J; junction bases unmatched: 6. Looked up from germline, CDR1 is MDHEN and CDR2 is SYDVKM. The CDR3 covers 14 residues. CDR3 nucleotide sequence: TGTGCCAGCAGCCCCCTGGGACTACAAGAGACCCAGTACTTC. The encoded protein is CASSPLGLQETQYF.

CDR3 region: CASSYRDYYNEQFF. The CDR3 DNA reads TGCGCCAGCAGTTACCGGGACTACTACAATGAGCAGTTCTTC. The chain couples TRBV4-1 to TRBJ2-1; 7 bases are shared with TRBD2. Germline CDR1 and CDR2: MGHRA and YSYEKL. CDR3 length: 14 residues. V was pared by 6 bases and J by 3 bases, with 5 bases of the junction left unmatched.

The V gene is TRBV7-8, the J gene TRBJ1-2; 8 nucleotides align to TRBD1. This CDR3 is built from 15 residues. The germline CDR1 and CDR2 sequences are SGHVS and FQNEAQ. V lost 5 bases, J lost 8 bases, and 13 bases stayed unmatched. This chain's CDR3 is CASSPDRRTGHGYTF. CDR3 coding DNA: TGTGCCAGCAGCCCAGACAGGAGGACAGGGCACGGCTACACCTTC.

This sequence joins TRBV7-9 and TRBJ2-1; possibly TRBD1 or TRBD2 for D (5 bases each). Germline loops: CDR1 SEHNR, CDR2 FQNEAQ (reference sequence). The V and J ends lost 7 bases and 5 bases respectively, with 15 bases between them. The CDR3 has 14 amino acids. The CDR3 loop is CASNLGELDNEQFF. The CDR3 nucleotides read TGTGCCAGCAACTTGGGGGAGCTGGACAATGAGCAGTTCTTC.

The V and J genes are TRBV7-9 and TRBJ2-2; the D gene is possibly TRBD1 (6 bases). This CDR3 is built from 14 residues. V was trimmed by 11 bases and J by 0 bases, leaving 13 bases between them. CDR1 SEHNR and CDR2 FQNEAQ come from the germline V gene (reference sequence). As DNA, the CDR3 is TGTGCCGCAACAGGGAGCACGAACACCGGGGAGCTGTTTTTT. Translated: CAATGSTNTGELFF.

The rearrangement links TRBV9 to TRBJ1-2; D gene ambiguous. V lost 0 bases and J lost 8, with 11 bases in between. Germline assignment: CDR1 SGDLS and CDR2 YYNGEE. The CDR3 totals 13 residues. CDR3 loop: CASSVGDSEGYTF. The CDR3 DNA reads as TGTGCCAGCAGCGTAGGAGATTCGGAAGGCTACACCTTC.

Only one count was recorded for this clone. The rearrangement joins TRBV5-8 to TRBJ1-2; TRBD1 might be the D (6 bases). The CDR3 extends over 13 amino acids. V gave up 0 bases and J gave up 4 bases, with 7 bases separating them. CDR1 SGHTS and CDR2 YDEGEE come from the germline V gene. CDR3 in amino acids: CASSLADSYGYTF. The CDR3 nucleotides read TGTGCCAGCAGCTTGGCGGACAGCTATGGCTACACCTTC.

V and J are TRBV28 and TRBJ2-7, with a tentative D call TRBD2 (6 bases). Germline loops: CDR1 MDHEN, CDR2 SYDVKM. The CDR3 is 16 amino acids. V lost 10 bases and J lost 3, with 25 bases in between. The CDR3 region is CATEGRGGSSGYEQYF. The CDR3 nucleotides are TGTGCCACCGAGGGGCGGGGAGGTTCCAGTGGCTACGAGCAGTACTTC. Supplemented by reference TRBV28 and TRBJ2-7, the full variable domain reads DVKVTQSSRYLVKRTGEKVFLECVQDMDHENMFWYRQDPGLGLRLIYFSYDVKMKEKGDIPEGYSVSREKKERFSLILESASTNQTSMYLCATEGRGGSSGYEQYFGPGTRLTVT.

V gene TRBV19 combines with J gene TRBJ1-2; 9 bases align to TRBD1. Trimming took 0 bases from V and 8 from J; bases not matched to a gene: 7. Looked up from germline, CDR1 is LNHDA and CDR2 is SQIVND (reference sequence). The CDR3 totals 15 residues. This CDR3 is CASSIDDRGNLGYTF. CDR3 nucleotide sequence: TGTGCCAGTAGTATAGACGACAGGGGGAACTTGGGCTACACCTTC. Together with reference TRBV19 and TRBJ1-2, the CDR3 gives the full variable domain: DGGITQSPKYLFRKEGQNVTLSCEQNLNHDAMYWYRQDPGQGLRLIYYSQIVNDFQKGDIAEGYSVSREKKESFPLTVTSAQKNPTAFYLCASSIDDRGNLGYTFGSGTRLTVV.

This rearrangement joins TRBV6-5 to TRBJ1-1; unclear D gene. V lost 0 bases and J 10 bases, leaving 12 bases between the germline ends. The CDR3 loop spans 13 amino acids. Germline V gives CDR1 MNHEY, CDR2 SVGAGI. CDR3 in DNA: TGTGCCAGCAGTTACTCGCCGGCAGCCCCAGCTTTCTTT. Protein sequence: CASSYSPAAPAFF.

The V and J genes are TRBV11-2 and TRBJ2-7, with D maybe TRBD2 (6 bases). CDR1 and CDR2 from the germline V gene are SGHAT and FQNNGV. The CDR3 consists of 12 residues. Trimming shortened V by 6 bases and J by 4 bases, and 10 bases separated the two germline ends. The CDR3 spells CASRGGLYEQYF. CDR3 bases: TGTGCCAGCAGGGGGGGACTTTACGAGCAGTACTTC.

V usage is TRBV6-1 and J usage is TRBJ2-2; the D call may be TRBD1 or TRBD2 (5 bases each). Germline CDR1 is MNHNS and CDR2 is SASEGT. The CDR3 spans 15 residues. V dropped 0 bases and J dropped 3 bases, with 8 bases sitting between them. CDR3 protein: CASSEARGDTGELFF. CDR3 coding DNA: TGTGCCAGCAGTGAAGCGCGAGGGGACACCGGGGAGCTGTTTTTT.

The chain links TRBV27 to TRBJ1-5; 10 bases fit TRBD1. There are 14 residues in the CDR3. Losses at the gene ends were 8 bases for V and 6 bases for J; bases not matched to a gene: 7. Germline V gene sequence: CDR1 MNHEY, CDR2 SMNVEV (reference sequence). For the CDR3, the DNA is TGTGCCAGCCGGGACAGGGGAAATCGTCAGCCCCAGCATTTT. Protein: CASRDRGNRQPQHF.

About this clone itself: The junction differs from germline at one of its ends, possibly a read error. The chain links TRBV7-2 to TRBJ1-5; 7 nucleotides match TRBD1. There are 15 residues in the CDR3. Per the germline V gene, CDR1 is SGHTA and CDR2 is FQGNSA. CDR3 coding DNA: TGTGCCAGCAGTTTAGACAGGGCTAGCAATCAGCCCCAGCATTTT. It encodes CASSLDRASNQPQHF.

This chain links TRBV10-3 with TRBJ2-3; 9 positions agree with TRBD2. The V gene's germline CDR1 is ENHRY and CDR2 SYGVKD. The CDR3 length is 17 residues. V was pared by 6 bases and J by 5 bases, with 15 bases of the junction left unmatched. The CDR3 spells CAISEGALAGLVDTQYF. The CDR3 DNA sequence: TGTGCCATCAGCGAGGGGGCACTAGCGGGTTTGGTAGATACGCAGTATTTT.

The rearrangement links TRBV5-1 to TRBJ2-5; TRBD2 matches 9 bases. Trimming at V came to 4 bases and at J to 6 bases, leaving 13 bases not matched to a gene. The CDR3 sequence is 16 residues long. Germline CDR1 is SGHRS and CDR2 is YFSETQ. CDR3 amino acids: CASSVLAGAVPQTQYF. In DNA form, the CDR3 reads TGCGCCAGCAGCGTCTTAGCGGGAGCGGTCCCTCAGACCCAGTACTTC.

The CDR3 DNA reads as TGTGCCAGCAGTTCACGACTAGCGGGAGTTAAGGAGCAGTACTTC. Its protein is CASSSRLAGVKEQYF. The gene calls are TRBV27 and TRBJ2-7, with 12 bases that match TRBD2. The junction had 8 bases not matched to a gene; V was cut back by 4 bases and J by 7 bases. Per the germline V gene, CDR1 is MNHEY and CDR2 is SMNVEV (reference sequence). The CDR3 extends over 15 amino acids.

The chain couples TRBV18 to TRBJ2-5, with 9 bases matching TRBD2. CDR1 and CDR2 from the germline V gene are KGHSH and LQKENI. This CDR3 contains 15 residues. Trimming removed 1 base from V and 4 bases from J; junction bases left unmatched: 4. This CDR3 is CASSPLPSGTETQYF. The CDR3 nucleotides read TGTGCCAGCTCACCACTGCCTAGCGGGACAGAGACCCAGTACTTC.

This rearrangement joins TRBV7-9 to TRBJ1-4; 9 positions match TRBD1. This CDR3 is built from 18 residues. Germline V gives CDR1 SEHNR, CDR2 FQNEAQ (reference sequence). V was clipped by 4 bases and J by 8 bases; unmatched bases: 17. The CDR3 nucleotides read TGTGCCAGCAGCTCGACCGGGACAGGGCCAACGAGGGCGGAAAAACTGTTTTTT. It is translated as CASSSTGTGPTRAEKLFF.

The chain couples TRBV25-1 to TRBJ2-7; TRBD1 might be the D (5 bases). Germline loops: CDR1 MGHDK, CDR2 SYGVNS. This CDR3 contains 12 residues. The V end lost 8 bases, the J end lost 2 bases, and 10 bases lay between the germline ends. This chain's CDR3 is CASSRQPYEQYF. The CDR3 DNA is TGTGCCAGCTCGCGACAGCCCTACGAGCAGTACTTC.